A selection of T cell receptor beta chains follows, all from one sample in a study of PD-1 blockade in classical Hodgkin lymphoma. Generated by immunoSEQ multiplex PCR, the TCRdb table keeps only in-frame clones and is missing some. The data show fewer than 40,000 clones, 85% to 95% seen once. Sequenced input: peripheral blood mononuclear cells (PBMCs). The receptors shown here come from a human donor with classical Hodgkin lymphoma. Both conserved end residues are part of each CDR3. Fields, in order: V gene, J gene, clone size, D gene, CDR3 DNA, CDR3 protein. A D gene is named only where the DNA matches it firmly. The listing skips clone size in some rows; elsewhere it reads once, few, many or a size class.

TRBV29-1	TRBJ2-1	NA	TRBD2	TGCAGCGTTGAGTTAGTCTCTAGCGGAACACACAATGAGCAGTTCTTC	CSVELVSSGTHNEQFF
TRBV13	TRBJ2-7	NA	NA	TGTGCCAGCAGCTTAGGGCAGGGGGCGGGGGTGCAGTACTTC	CASSLGQGAGVQYF
TRBV4-1	TRBJ1-1	NA	NA	TGCGCCAGCAGCCAAGGGACGGGGTGGACTGAAGCTTTCTTT	CASSQGTGWTEAFF
TRBV5-1	TRBJ1-1	NA	NA	TGCGCCAGCAGCCTTGGGGAAGGGTCTTGGAGTGAAGCTTTCTTT	CASSLGEGSWSEAFF
TRBV9	TRBJ2-3	NA	TRBD2	TGTGCCAGCAGCGTAGGGGCTAGCGGGGGGGCACCGCATACGCAGTATTTT	CASSVGASGGAPHTQYF
TRBV4-1	TRBJ1-6	NA	NA	TGCGCCAGCAGCCAAGATCTAATTATCCCATCACCCCTCCACTTT	CASSQDLIIPSPLHF
TRBV5-1	TRBJ2-1	NA	NA	TGCGCCAGCAGCTTGGGAGTGGCGACTAGTTTCCGGAATGAGCAGTTCTTC	CASSLGVATSFRNEQFF
TRBV2	TRBJ1-5	once	TRBD1	TGTGCCAGCAGTGAACGAGACAGGGGGCGACAGCCCCAGCATTTT	CASSERDRGRQPQHF
TRBV5-5	TRBJ2-3	NA	NA	TGTGCCAGCAGCTTGGCGCCCGCGCAGCAAACAGATACGCAGTATTTT	CASSLAPAQQTDTQYF
TRBV6-1	TRBJ2-2	NA	TRBD2	TGTGCCACTAGCGGGGGACAGAGGGGCTCCGGGGAGCTGTTTTTT	CATSGGQRGSGELFF
TRBV7-2	TRBJ1-2	NA	TRBD1	TGTGCCAGCAGCTTAGATCCGGGACAGTATGGCTACACCTTC	CASSLDPGQYGYTF
TRBV11-2	TRBJ2-7	NA	TRBD1	TGTGCCAGTAATAATTTACAGGGGGCCTCCTACGAGCAGTACTTC	CASNNLQGASYEQYF
TRBV6-1	TRBJ1-1	once	TRBD1	TGTGCCAGCAGTGACAATCGACAGGGAGGAACTGAAGCTTTCTTT	CASSDNRQGGTEAFF
TRBV28	TRBJ1-5	NA	TRBD1	TGTGCCAGCAGTTTAGCAGGGGGCATGCATCAGCCCCAGCATTTT	CASSLAGGMHQPQHF
TRBV15	TRBJ1-1	NA	NA	TGTGCCACCAGCAGAGATTGGTTAGGAAAAGAAGCTTTCTTT	CATSRDWLGKEAFF
TRBV7-9	TRBJ2-2	NA	NA	TGTGCCAGCAGCTTAGCGGTTAACACCGGGGAGCTGTTTTTT	CASSLAVNTGELFF
TRBV19	TRBJ1-4	NA	NA	TGTGCCAGTAGTATAGATGGGGAAGAAAAACTGTTTTTT	CASSIDGEEKLFF
TRBV5-5	TRBJ2-7	NA	NA	TGTGCCAGCAGCTTGAGTGCGGTCTCCTACGAGCAGTACTTC	CASSLSAVSYEQYF
TRBV10-1	TRBJ2-7	NA	NA	TGCGCCAGCAGCCCCGGCAGGACACCTACCTACGAGCAGTACTTC	CASSPGRTPTYEQYF
TRBV6-1	TRBJ2-1	NA	NA	TGTGCCAGCAGTTTACAGGGAAACAATGAGCAGTTCTTC	CASSLQGNNEQFF
TRBV27	TRBJ2-7	NA	TRBD1	TGTGCCAGCAGTTTCCGGGACAGGGGGCGAGAGCAGTACTTC	CASSFRDRGREQYF
TRBV7-6	TRBJ1-6	NA	NA	TGTGCCAGCAGCCCCTTTCAGGGAGGGTATAATTCACCCCTCCACTTT	CASSPFQGGYNSPLHF
TRBV27	TRBJ1-6	NA	NA	TGTGCCAGCAAAGGAGCCAGTACACCCCTCCACTTT	CASKGASTPLHF
TRBV2	TRBJ2-2	NA	NA	TGTGCCAGCAGTGAACAACTAGTCCCCACCGGGGAGCTGTTTTTT	CASSEQLVPTGELFF
TRBV5-4	TRBJ2-1	NA	NA	TGTGCCAGCAGCTGGGACCACGACAATGAGCAGTTCTTC	CASSWDHDNEQFF
TRBV15	TRBJ1-1	NA	NA	TGTGCCACCAGCAGACGAAACACTGAAGCTTTCTTT	CATSRRNTEAFF
TRBV19	TRBJ1-1	NA	NA	TGTGCCAGTACCCCCGAGGGGGGTAGGAGCACTGAAGCTTTCTTT	CASTPEGGRSTEAFF
TRBV6-1	TRBJ1-1	NA	TRBD1	TGTGCCAGCAAAGACAGGGGCGGGAACACTGAAGCTTTCTTT	CASKDRGGNTEAFF
TRBV5-4	TRBJ2-3	NA	NA	TGTGCCAGCAGCGGGGTGGGGGAGACCACAGATACGCAGTATTTT	CASSGVGETTDTQYF
TRBV4-1	TRBJ1-5	once	NA	TGCGCCAGCAGCCAAGGTATGGGTAGCAATCAGCCCCAGCATTTT	CASSQGMGSNQPQHF
TRBV30	TRBJ1-2	once	NA	TGTGCCTGGAGACGGGACCCCCACTATGGCTACACCTTC	CAWRRDPHYGYTF
TRBV7-9	TRBJ2-2	NA	TRBD2	TGTGCCAGCAGCCAATTGGGGCTAGCGGGGGACACCGGGGAGCTGTTTTTT	CASSQLGLAGDTGELFF
TRBV2	TRBJ1-4	NA	NA	TGTGCCAGCAGCCGAACCCCCCAGGGTTGGGGAAAACTGTTTTTT	CASSRTPQGWGKLFF